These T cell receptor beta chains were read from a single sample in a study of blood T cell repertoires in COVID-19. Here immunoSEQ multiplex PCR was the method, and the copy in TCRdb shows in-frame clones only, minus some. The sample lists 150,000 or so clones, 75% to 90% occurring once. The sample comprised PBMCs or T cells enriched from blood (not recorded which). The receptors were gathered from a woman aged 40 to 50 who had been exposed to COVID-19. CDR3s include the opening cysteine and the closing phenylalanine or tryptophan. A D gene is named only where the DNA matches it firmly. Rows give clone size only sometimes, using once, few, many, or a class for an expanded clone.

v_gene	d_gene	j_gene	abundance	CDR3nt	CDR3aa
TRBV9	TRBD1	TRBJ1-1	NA	TGTGCCAGCAGCGTAGAAGGGACAGACACTGAAGCTTTCTTT	CASSVEGTDTEAFF
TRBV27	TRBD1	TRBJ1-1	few	TGTGCCAGCAGGTTATGGGACAGTGTAGAAGCTTTCTTT	CASRLWDSVEAFF
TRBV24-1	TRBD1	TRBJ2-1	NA	TGTGCCACCAGTGATTCGTCAGGGGGCGCATCAAATGAGCAGTTCTTC	CATSDSSGGASNEQFF
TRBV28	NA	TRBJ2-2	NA	TGTGCCAGCAGTTTTATTCCCGGGGAGCTGTTTTTT	CASSFIPGELFF
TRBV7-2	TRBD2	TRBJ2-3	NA	TGTGCCAGCAGCTTAAAACCTAGCGGGAGTGTCGCGCAGTATTTT	CASSLKPSGSVAQYF
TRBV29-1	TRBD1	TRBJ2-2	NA	TGCAGCGTTGGGACAGGGGGCGAGAGCGGGGAGCTGTTTTTT	CSVGTGGESGELFF
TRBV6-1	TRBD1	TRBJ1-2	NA	TGTGCCAGCAGTGAACGGGGGCAGGGGGCACTCATCTATGGCTACACCTTC	CASSERGQGALIYGYTF
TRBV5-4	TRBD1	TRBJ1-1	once	TGTGCCAGCAGCTCTGAAGGGACAGCCGTTGAAGCTTTCTTT	CASSSEGTAVEAFF
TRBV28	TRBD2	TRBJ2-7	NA	TGTGCCAGCAGCAATAGACTAGCGGGAGGCAACGAGCAGTACTTC	CASSNRLAGGNEQYF
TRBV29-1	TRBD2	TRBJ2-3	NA	TGCAGCCTCGATTTCCAATTTAGCGGGAACACAGATACGCAGTATTTT	CSLDFQFSGNTDTQYF
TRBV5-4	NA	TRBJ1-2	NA	TGTGCCAGCAGCTTGTGGCCTTCTGATGGCTACACCTTC	CASSLWPSDGYTF
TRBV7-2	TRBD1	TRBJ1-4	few	TGTGCCAGCGGGGACAGGGGAAATCTTGGTGAAAAACTGTTTTTT	CASGDRGNLGEKLFF
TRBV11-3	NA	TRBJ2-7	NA	TGTGCCAGCAGCTTAGTAGGAGGGGAATACGAGCAGTACTTC	CASSLVGGEYEQYF
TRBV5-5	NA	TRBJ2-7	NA	TGTGCCAGCAGCTTGAAGGGGTCCAGCCACGAGCAGTACTTC	CASSLKGSSHEQYF
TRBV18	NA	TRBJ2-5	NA	TGTGCCAGCACCACAGGGTCGCGGGAGACCCAGTACTTC	CASTTGSRETQYF
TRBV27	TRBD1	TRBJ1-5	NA	TGTGCCAGCAGTTTCGACAGGGACAAAAATCAGCCCCAGCATTTT	CASSFDRDKNQPQHF
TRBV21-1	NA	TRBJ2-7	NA	TGTGCCAGCAGCAAAGGCGAGGCGCCCTACGAGCAGTACTTC	CASSKGEAPYEQYF
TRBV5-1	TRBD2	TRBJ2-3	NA	TGCGCCAGCAGCTTGTTAGGACTAGCGGGAGGGAGCACAGATACGCAGTATTTT	CASSLLGLAGGSTDTQYF
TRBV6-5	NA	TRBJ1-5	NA	TGTGCCAGCAGTTATACCCGGGGCAATCAGCCCCAGCATTTT	CASSYTRGNQPQHF
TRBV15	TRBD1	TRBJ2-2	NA	TGTGCCACCAGCAGAGATCGTGACAGGGTCCCCGGGGAGCTGTTTTTT	CATSRDRDRVPGELFF
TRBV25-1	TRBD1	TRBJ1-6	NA	TGTGCCAGCAGTGAATATGGGGACAGGGCATCCTCACCCCTCCACTTT	CASSEYGDRASSPLHF
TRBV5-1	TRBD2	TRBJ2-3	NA	TGCGCCAGCAGCTTGGGGACTAGCGGGGGTTTAGATACGCAGTATTTT	CASSLGTSGGLDTQYF
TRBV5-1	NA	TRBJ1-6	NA	TGCGCCAGCAGCTTCGGTAGAACAGGTGCCAATTCACCCCTCCACTTT	CASSFGRTGANSPLHF
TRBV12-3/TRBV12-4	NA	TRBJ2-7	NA	TGTGCCAGCAGTGCCACAGGGCCCTACGAGCAGTACTTC	CASSATGPYEQYF
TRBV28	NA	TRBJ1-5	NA	TGTGCCAGCAGTTCGGTATTTCAGCCCCAGCATTTT	CASSSVFQPQHF
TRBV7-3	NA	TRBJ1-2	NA	TGTGCCAGCAGCCCGCGGACTGTGGGTGGCTACACCTTC	CASSPRTVGGYTF
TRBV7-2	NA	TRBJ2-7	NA	TGTGCCAGCAGCTTACCCAGGGTCTACGAGCAGTACTTC	CASSLPRVYEQYF
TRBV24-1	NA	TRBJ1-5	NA	TGTGCCACCAGTGACAGTTATAGCAATCAGCCCCAGCATTTT	CATSDSYSNQPQHF
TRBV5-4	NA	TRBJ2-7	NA	TGTGCCAGCAGCTCGACCGGGGACTCCTACGAGCAGTACTTC	CASSSTGDSYEQYF
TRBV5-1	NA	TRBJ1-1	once	TGCGCCAGCAGCTTGGCCGACAGCCACACTGAAGCTTTCTTT	CASSLADSHTEAFF
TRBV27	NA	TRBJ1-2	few	TGTGCCAGCAGTTTTGCAGGGGTCACCTATGGCTACACCTTC	CASSFAGVTYGYTF
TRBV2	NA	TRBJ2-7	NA	TGTGCCAGCAGTACGGACAGTCCCGAGCAGTACTTC	CASSTDSPEQYF
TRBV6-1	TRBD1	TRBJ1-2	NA	TGTGCCAGCAGTGAAAAGGGACAGGGTTCTGGCTACACCTTC	CASSEKGQGSGYTF
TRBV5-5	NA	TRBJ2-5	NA	TGTGCCAGCAGCTTACCGGGCAGGGCGGTGGAGACCCAGTACTTC	CASSLPGRAVETQYF
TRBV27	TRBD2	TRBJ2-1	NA	TGTGCCAGCAGTTTTCTCCCGGGACTAGCGCTAAATGAGCAGTTCTTC	CASSFLPGLALNEQFF
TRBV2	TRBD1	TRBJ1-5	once	TGTGCCAGCAGTGAAGCTCCCGACAGGGGCCGGGGGCCCCAGCATTTT	CASSEAPDRGRGPQHF
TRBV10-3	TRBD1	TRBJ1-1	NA	TGTGCCATCAGGCCGGGACAGAAGAACACTGAAGCTTTCTTT	CAIRPGQKNTEAFF
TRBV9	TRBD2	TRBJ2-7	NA	TGTGCCAGCAGCGTAGATTGGGGGAGGGTAAACGAGCAGTACTTC	CASSVDWGRVNEQYF
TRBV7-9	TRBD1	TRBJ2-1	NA	TGTGCCAGCAGCTTAGCCATGCAGGGGGCGGGTTTTTACAATGAGCAGTTCTTC	CASSLAMQGAGFYNEQFF
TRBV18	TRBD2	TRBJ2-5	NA	TGTGCCAGCTCACGGGAGCTAGCGGGGGTTGAGACCCAGTACTTC	CASSRELAGVETQYF
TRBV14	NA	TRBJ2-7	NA	TGTGCCAGCAGCCAAGGGGGTTCGACAGCCTACGAGCAGTACTTC	CASSQGGSTAYEQYF
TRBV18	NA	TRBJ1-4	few	TGTGCCAGCTCACCGCCATCAGACTCGGGAGAAAAACTGTTTTTT	CASSPPSDSGEKLFF
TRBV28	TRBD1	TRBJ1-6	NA	TGTGCCAGCCGAAGGGCGACAGGGGGCGAAGATAATTCACCCCTCCACTTT	CASRRATGGEDNSPLHF
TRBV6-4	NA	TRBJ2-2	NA	TGTGCCAGCAGTGACACGGCGGGGGCCCAAACCGGGGAGCTGTTTTTT	CASSDTAGAQTGELFF
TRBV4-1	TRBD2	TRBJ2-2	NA	TGCGCCAGCAGCCAGGGAGGACTAGCGGGGGTAGGCACCGGGGAGCTGTTTTTT	CASSQGGLAGVGTGELFF